Sequencing of this T cell receptor beta chain was carried out in a study of early T cells in non-severe SARS-CoV-2 infection (dated by TCRdb to the early 2020s). In terms of the full investigation: Because TCR sequencing relied on bulk RNA taken from unsorted whole blood, pairing of alpha and beta chains was not possible. Overall results and qualifications from the work: VDJdb matching was skewed toward anti-spike CD8 responses and likely underestimated virus-specific expansions by missing private and CD4 specificities.

The sample holds many counts of this clonotype. Which antigen it targets is not known. Per-base qualities were not stored, and no clone one base away is much larger. Deletion took 2 bases off V and 9 bases off J, with a span of 7 bases between the germline ends. The CDR3 runs 12 amino acids, cysteine and phenylalanine included. The only DNA kept is the CDR3, 36 bases in frame from the first base. Library preparation was by 5' RACE. Data came from a NextSeq 500. To correct for sequencing error and PCR bias, the TCR library protocol tagged individual cDNA molecules with unique molecular identifiers. TCR alpha and beta chains were both sequenced, and the abundances of alpha and beta sequences in each sample were closely correlated with each other. As for how the authors treated the data: Decombinator V4 was used to annotate the V gene, J gene and CDR3 of the TCR sequences. TCRs were defined as expanded if a significant change between any two time points was detected under a Poisson model with p below 0.0001. TCR abundances were normalised to the total number of TCRs sequenced in each sample and reported as counts per million. TRAV1-2 paired with TRAJ12, TRAJ20 or TRAJ33 defined MAIT TCRs, while TRAV10 paired with TRAJ18 defined iNKT TCRs. VDJdb, accessed 1 November 2021, was searched for CMV, EBV and SARS-CoV-2 annotated TCRs, with TCRs annotated for multiple antigens excluded. The raw public data were reprocessed by TCRdb itself: fastp quality trimming at Q25, MiXCR clonotype calling, in-frame beta chains only. Duplicate CDR3 protein sequences are folded into a single record with the most common DNA and genes. The V and J calls, along with clone size, are taken from TCRdb and not from the paper's own processing. The sample table holds tens of thousands of distinct CDR3 sequences, of which 9.5% to 11% were seen once. Roughly 13% of the sample is taken by the ten largest.

A case-control design nested within a healthcare worker cohort in London, UK, was used, with weekly nasopharyngeal swab PCR tests and blood sampling performed. Healthcare workers were recruited between 23 and 31 March 2020, during the week of the UK lockdown, and were followed weekly for up to about 16 weeks. The chain joins TRBV12-3 or TRBV12-4 to TRBJ2-2, with the D gene uncertain. Sequencing used whole blood. This clonotype was obtained from an adult who was a healthcare worker with PCR-confirmed SARS-CoV-2 infection or an uninfected control (not recorded which). The nucleotide sequence reads as follows: TGTGCCAGCAGTTTATCAGGCTGGGAGCTGTTTTTT. This translates into CASSLSGWELFF.